This T cell receptor beta chain was identified during a study of blood T cell repertoires in COVID-19. Study-wide background: T cells, B-cell-depleted T cells, or PBMCs provided the cDNA or gDNA that served as material.

This CDR3 comprises 16 residues. Trimming removed 4 bases from V and 0 bases from J, with 14 bases in between. The germline V gene has CDR1 SGDLS and CDR2 YYNGEE. The table came from immunoSEQ multiplex PCR; TCRdb's copy has only in-frame clones and leaves some out. This sample has under 100,000 clones, with around 80% found just once. The source material was peripheral blood. J is TRBJ1-3 and V is TRBV9; perhaps TRBD1 as D (6 bases). This TCR was recovered from a woman of 80 years or more with active or convalescent COVID-19. CDR3: CASSPGGAFSGNTIYF. For the CDR3, the DNA is TGTGCCAGCAGCCCGGGGGGGGCTTTCTCTGGAAACACCATATATTTT.